This T cell receptor beta chain was sequenced for a study of graft-versus-host responses after intestinal transplantation. Study as a whole: All recipients got anti-thymocyte globulin induction, then tacrolimus and steroids for roughly three years. Overall study results and limits: Early post-transplant HvG declines tracked with peak circulating GvH clone levels.

Researchers placed roughly 200,000 CFSE-labeled responder cells in culture with roughly 200,000 irradiated, violet-dye-labeled stimulator cells. Responder cells that were proliferating and CFSE-low, both CD3+CD4+ and CD3+CD8+, were sorted after the reaction. Germline CDR1 is MNHEY and CDR2 is SVGAGI. The CDR3 spans 13 residues. V lost 2 bases to trimming and J lost 1 base, with 5 bases between them. Repertoires were generated with immunoSEQ multiplex PCR, while TCRdb's copy carries only in-frame clones and drops some. This repertoire shows about 20,000 clones, roughly 40% found once; its top ten account for about 0.95%.

The chain carries TRBV6-5 and TRBJ1-1; D not certain. The origin of this receptor is a human patient who received an intestinal transplant. Specimen: alloreactive CD4+ T cells from a mixed lymphocyte reaction culture, collected before intestinal transplant. The sample's subset: CFSE-low proliferating T cells sorted from roughly six-day pre-transplant mixed lymphocyte reaction (GvH or HvG direction). The CDR3 nucleotides read TGTGCCAGCAGTTACGTTCCGAACACTGAAGCTTTCTTT. It translates to CASSYVPNTEAFF.